The source of this TCR beta chain is a study of shared clonotypes between healthy human individuals. Germline lookup yields CDR1 GTSNPN and CDR2 SVGIG (reference sequence). Trimming stripped 8 bases from V and 1 base from J, with 17 bases between. The CDR3 has 14 amino acids. Assay used: immunoSEQ multiplex PCR; TCRdb lists only in-frame clones, some missing. The data show millions of clones, roughly 96% seen once. The gene calls are TRBV30 and TRBJ1-2; D is unclear. This TCR came from a man younger than 35 in good health. Sequenced: naive CD4+ T cells sorted from blood. Subset specified: CD45RA+ positively selected. The CDR3 loop reads CASTRGPINYGYTF. The DNA of the CDR3 is TGTGCCAGTACTCGCGGGCCAATTAACTATGGCTACACCTTC. The variable domain in full, with the rest retrieved from reference TRBV30 and TRBJ1-2, is SQTIHQWPATLVQPVGSPLSLECTVEGTSNPNLYWYRQAAGRGLQLLFYSVGIGQISSEVPQNLSASRPQDRQFILSSKKLLLSDSGFYLCASTRGPINYGYTFGSGTRLTVV.